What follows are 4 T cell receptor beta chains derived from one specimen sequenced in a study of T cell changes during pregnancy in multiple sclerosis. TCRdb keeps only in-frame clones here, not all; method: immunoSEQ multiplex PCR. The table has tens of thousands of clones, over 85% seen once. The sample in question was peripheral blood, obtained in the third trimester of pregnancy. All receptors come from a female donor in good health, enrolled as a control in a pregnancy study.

The CDR3 DNA sequence: TGTGCCATCAGTGAGGACAGGGTTGGTGGCTACACCTTC. Amino acid sequence: CAISEDRVGGYTF. The chain is built from TRBV10-3 and TRBJ1-2, with 7 bases identical to TRBD1. The CDR3 runs 13 residues. The germline V gene encodes CDR1 ENHRY and CDR2 SYGVKD. The junction had 4 bases not matched to a gene; V was cut back by 2 bases and J by 7 bases.

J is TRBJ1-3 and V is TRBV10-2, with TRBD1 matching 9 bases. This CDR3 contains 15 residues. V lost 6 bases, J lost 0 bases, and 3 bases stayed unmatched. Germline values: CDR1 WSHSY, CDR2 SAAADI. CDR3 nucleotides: TGCGCCAGCAGGGGGACAGGGAGCTCTGGAAACACCATATATTTT. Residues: CASRGTGSSGNTIYF.

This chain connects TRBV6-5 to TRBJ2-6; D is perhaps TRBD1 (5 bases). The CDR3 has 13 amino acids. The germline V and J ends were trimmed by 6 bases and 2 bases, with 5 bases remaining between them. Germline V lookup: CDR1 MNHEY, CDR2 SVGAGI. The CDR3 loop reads CASRDTGANVLTF. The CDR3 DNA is TGTGCCAGCAGGGACACTGGGGCCAACGTCCTGACTTTC.

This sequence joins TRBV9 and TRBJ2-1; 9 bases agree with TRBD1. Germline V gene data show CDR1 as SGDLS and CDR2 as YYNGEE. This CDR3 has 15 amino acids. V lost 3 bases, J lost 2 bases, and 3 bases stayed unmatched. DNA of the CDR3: TGTGCCAGCAGCGAAACAGGGGGCCCCTACAATGAGCAGTTCTTC. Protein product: CASSETGGPYNEQFF.